This is a list of T cell receptor beta chains from one sample in a study of T-cell memory formation after mild COVID-19. TCRdb analysed the 5' RACE reads with MiXCR anew, one entry per CDR3 protein. The sample has over 300,000 distinct CDR3 sequences, roughly 20% seen once. The sample taken for sequencing was PBMCs or a T cell subset sorted from them (not recorded which). The receptors were gathered from a man between 18 and 35 years old who had mild COVID-19 (a few samples of this study predate the infection). Cell type and time point are not known. CDR3s include the opening cysteine and the closing phenylalanine or tryptophan.

CDR3 protein | J gene | V gene
CASSLGEYGNQPQHF | TRBJ1-5 | TRBV5-1
CASSFDIDRVETQYF | TRBJ2-5 | TRBV5-1
CASSKRQGGETQYF | TRBJ2-5 | TRBV7-8
CASSYDPTGAIYNEQFF | TRBJ2-1 | TRBV6-5
CASSLAGGNNEQFF | TRBJ2-1 | TRBV7-7
CATSLGSAQDTQYF | TRBJ2-3 | TRBV10-1
CASSPWSLRLADQPQHF | TRBJ1-5 | TRBV18
CASSHWQTDTKYF | TRBJ2-3 | TRBV4-1
CASSLLVSETRREKLFF | TRBJ1-4 | TRBV5-1
CASSFPGGGQETQYF | TRBJ2-5 | TRBV28
CASSPRGRRYNEQFF | TRBJ2-1 | TRBV3-1
CASAEGGVNTEAFF | TRBJ1-1 | TRBV12-5
CATSDWDSLDTQYF | TRBJ2-3 | TRBV24-1
CASRAGQMNTEAFF | TRBJ1-1 | TRBV7-3
CASGLTGAAVQDTGELFF | TRBJ2-2 | TRBV27
CASSLPTSADTQYF | TRBJ2-3 | TRBV5-4
CASRGNEQFF | TRBJ2-1 | TRBV7-2
CASSLGAGEQGVTEAFF | TRBJ1-1 | TRBV7-7
CSVPWGGQETQYF | TRBJ2-5 | TRBV29-1
CASSFREQYF | TRBJ2-7 | TRBV28
CASSSWTGSPLHF | TRBJ1-6 | TRBV7-9
CASSKDKGSNQPQHF | TRBJ1-5 | TRBV2
CASSRPDTNTGELFF | TRBJ2-2 | TRBV5-1
CARQGTQYF | TRBJ2-3 | TRBV9
CASSTGGAGEQLF | TRBJ2-1 | TRBV9
CATSRDRGIGRYNEQFF | TRBJ2-1 | TRBV15